Following are 30 T cell receptor beta chains from one sample sequenced in a study of cytomegalovirus exposure and HLA in healthy donors. Both 60 Vbeta primers and 13 Jbeta primers went into the PCR. Clones were sequenced by immunoSEQ multiplex PCR, and TCRdb holds only the in-frame ones, with some missing. Among some 190,000 clones listed, 70% to 80% were seen once. The sequenced material came from PBMCs. The receptors were gathered from a woman younger than 45 in good health and CMV-seropositive.

The J gene is TRBJ1-1, the V gene TRBV15; unclear D gene. The CDR3 spans 13 residues. Trimming pared 0 bases from V and 3 bases from J, leaving 5 bases between. CDR1 is LNHNV, CDR2 YYDKDF, per germline (reference sequence). The CDR3 DNA is TGTGCCACCAGCAGAGATCGGTACACTGAAGCTTTCTTT. It encodes CATSRDRYTEAFF.

This rearrangement joins TRBV28 to TRBJ1-1, with D hard to call. Deletions cut 5 bases from V and 1 base from J, with 11 bases between. The CDR3 loop spans 14 amino acids. Germline V gene data show CDR1 as MDHEN and CDR2 as SYDVKM. CDR3 loop: CASSETKTNTEAFF. CDR3 in DNA: TGTGCCAGCAGTGAGACAAAGACGAACACTGAAGCTTTCTTT.

This clone came up a few times. This chain links TRBV9 with TRBJ1-6; D possibly corresponds to TRBD1 (5 bases). Germline-derived CDR1 and CDR2 are SGDLS and YYNGEE. This CDR3 comprises 14 residues. V was cut by 0 bases and J by 14 bases, with 15 bases left in between. The CDR3: CASSVGRGSRALHF. The CDR3 DNA reads TGTGCCAGCAGCGTAGGTCGGGGGAGTAGGGCCCTCCACTTT.

This chain connects TRBV28 to TRBJ2-5, with D unresolved. CDR1 MDHEN and CDR2 SYDVKM come from the germline V gene. The CDR3 covers 14 residues. Trimming left V 7 bases short and J 4 bases short, with 16 bases between. In DNA, the CDR3 is TGTGCCAGCACGATACAGCTTTCTCCAGAGACCCAGTACTTC. This sequence encodes CASTIQLSPETQYF.

The chain employs TRBV7-3 and TRBJ1-6, with 7 bases matching TRBD1. V shed 5 bases and J 13 bases; nucleotides not matched to a gene: 11. Germline lookup yields CDR1 SGHTA and CDR2 FQGTGA. The CDR3 length is 14 residues. The CDR3, as DNA: TGTGCCAGCAGCGGGATAGGGGGCGGGGTGCCCCTCCACTTT. It codes for CASSGIGGGVPLHF.

This rearrangement joins TRBV9 to TRBJ2-7; 8 positions agree with TRBD2. Trimming cost V 4 bases and J 12 bases; bases outside gene matches: 18. In germline, CDR1 is SGDLS, CDR2 YYNGEE. The CDR3 covers 15 residues. The CDR3 is CASSPRGSGSPMRYF. DNA for the CDR3: TGTGCCAGCAGCCCCCGGGGGAGCGGGAGCCCCATGAGGTACTTC.

This chain connects TRBV28 to TRBJ2-3; 8 bases align to TRBD2. With 5 bases clipped from V and 0 bases from J, the junction kept 10 bases outside the gene matches. The CDR3 has 17 residues. Germline V gene lookup returns CDR1 MDHEN and CDR2 SYDVKM. The CDR3 is CASSGWTSRGSTDTQYF. CDR3 DNA: TGTGCCAGCAGTGGCTGGACTAGCAGAGGGAGCACAGATACGCAGTATTTT.

As DNA, the CDR3 is TGTGCCATCAGAGATGGGGCCAGCACTGAAGCTTTCTTT. The encoded protein is CAIRDGASTEAFF. This rearrangement joins TRBV10-3 to TRBJ1-1, with D perhaps matching TRBD1 (5 bases). V lost 6 bases to trimming and J lost 4 bases, with 12 bases between them. Germline values: CDR1 ENHRY, CDR2 SYGVKD. The CDR3 contains 13 residues.

The chain's CDR3 is CASSSPGQGGEKLFF. The CDR3 DNA reads as TGCGCCAGCAGCTCCCCGGGACAGGGGGGTGAAAAACTGTTTTTT. The chain couples TRBV5-1 to TRBJ1-4; 11 bases fit TRBD1. CDR1 is SGHRS, CDR2 YFSETQ, per germline. The CDR3 is made up of 15 amino acids. V was pared by 3 bases and J by 7 bases, with 5 bases of the junction left unmatched.

There are a few counts of this clone. The chain carries TRBV15 and TRBJ1-2, with D perhaps matching TRBD1 (5 bases). Looked up from germline, CDR1 is LNHNV and CDR2 is YYDKDF (reference sequence). The CDR3 extends over 13 amino acids. The V gene lost 1 base and the J gene lost 4 bases, with 7 bases spanning the gap. In DNA, the CDR3 is TGTGCCACCAGCAGAGGGGACTTCTATGGCTACACCTTC. Translating gives CATSRGDFYGYTF.

This rearrangement joins TRBV30 to TRBJ1-2; no reliable D call. The CDR3 covers 11 residues. Trimming stripped 6 bases from V and 8 bases from J, with 13 bases between. The germline gives CDR1 GTSNPN, CDR2 SVGIG (reference sequence). The CDR3 nucleotides are TGTGCCTGCGGAGAAATTTCAGGCTACACCTTC. It yields the protein CACGEISGYTF.

The chain is built from TRBV28 and TRBJ2-5, with 9 bases lining up with TRBD1. Germline CDR1 MDHEN, CDR2 SYDVKM. V shed 2 bases and J 4 bases; nucleotides not matched to a gene: 17. This CDR3 is built from 19 residues. Written as DNA, the CDR3 is TGTGCCAGCAGTTTACCCCTGTCTAGGGGACAGGGCACGCGAGAGACCCAGTACTTC. Protein: CASSLPLSRGQGTRETQYF.

This clone was counted a few times. This sequence joins TRBV19 and TRBJ1-2; a weak D match, TRBD1 (5 bases). CDR1 and CDR2 from the germline V gene are LNHDA and SQIVND (reference sequence). CDR3 length: 15 amino acids. Deletions cut 3 bases from V and 4 bases from J, with 15 bases between. The CDR3 coding sequence is TGTGCCAGTAGTATTAGGGGCAGGGTGGGCTATGGCTACACCTTC. This gives the protein CASSIRGRVGYGYTF.

This clone has just a few counts. This chain joins TRBV19 and TRBJ1-5, with a weak D call TRBD1 (5 bases). V dropped 6 bases and J dropped 1 base, with 10 bases sitting between them. Germline V lookup: CDR1 LNHDA, CDR2 SQIVND (reference sequence). The CDR3 has 14 amino acids. The CDR3 loop is CASSLQVSNQPQHF. The CDR3 region has the DNA TGTGCCAGTAGCCTACAGGTGAGCAATCAGCCCCAGCATTTT. Together with reference TRBV19 and TRBJ1-5, the CDR3 gives the full variable domain: DGGITQSPKYLFRKEGQNVTLSCEQNLNHDAMYWYRQDPGQGLRLIYYSQIVNDFQKGDIAEGYSVSREKKESFPLTVTSAQKNPTAFYLCASSLQVSNQPQHFGDGTRLSIL.

This clone was observed a few times. The chain combines TRBV27 with TRBJ1-5; TRBD1 is a possible D gene (6 bases). The CDR3 is 15 residues long. Trimming removed 1 base at V and 2 bases at J, with 9 bases between. Germline CDR1 reads MNHEY; CDR2 reads SMNVEV (reference sequence). CDR3 in amino acids: CASSLLAGGNQPQHF. As DNA, the CDR3 is TGTGCCAGCAGTTTATTGGCAGGGGGCAATCAGCCCCAGCATTTT.

This clone was observed a few times. The chain carries TRBV30 and TRBJ2-5; 11 bases align to TRBD2. From germline, CDR1 is GTSNPN and CDR2 SVGIG (reference sequence). The length of the CDR3 is 16 residues. The ends lost 1 base at V and 2 bases at J; junction bases unmatched: 6. The CDR3: CAWSEDGTSGQETQYF. The CDR3 coding sequence is TGTGCCTGGAGTGAAGACGGGACTAGCGGACAAGAGACCCAGTACTTC.

The chain is built from TRBV19 and TRBJ2-1; perhaps TRBD1 as D (5 bases). Germline loops: CDR1 LNHDA, CDR2 SQIVND (reference sequence). V shed 4 bases and J shed 9 bases, with 10 bases lying between them. The CDR3 has 12 amino acids. CDR3 sequence (DNA): TGTGCCAGTAGTAGGGGCTCGTTTGAGCAGTTCTTC. Amino acids: CASSRGSFEQFF.

The rearrangement uses TRBV5-5 and TRBJ1-2; 8 bases are a match to TRBD1. The germline CDR1 and CDR2 sequences are SGHKS and YYEKEE (reference sequence). V shed 0 bases, J shed 2 bases, and the junction held 3 bases outside the gene matches. This CDR3 spans 15 amino acids. CDR3 sequence: CASSLGAGGNYGYTF. The CDR3 coding sequence is TGTGCCAGCAGCTTGGGCGCAGGGGGCAACTATGGCTACACCTTC.

The chain links TRBV6-6 to TRBJ2-5; no clear D. The DNA end is more similar to TRBJ2-7, so the J call may be wrong. Germline CDR1 and CDR2: MNHNY and SVGAGI (reference sequence). The CDR3 loop spans 14 amino acids. DNA for the CDR3: TGTGCCAGCAGCCACAGTTCTACCACCTACGAGCAGTACTTC. Translation: CASSHSSTTYEQYF.

This sequence joins TRBV6-6 and TRBJ2-1; a possible D gene is TRBD2 (5 bases). V was shortened by 2 bases and J by 9 bases, with 8 bases between the two germline ends. CDR3 length: 12 amino acids. From germline, CDR1 is MNHNY and CDR2 SVGAGI (reference sequence). CDR3 DNA sequence: TGTGCCAGCAGTTACCTCCGGGGTGAGCAGTTCTTC. Protein product: CASSYLRGEQFF.

The rearrangement joins TRBV5-4 to TRBJ2-3; tentative D call: TRBD2 (7 bases). The CDR3 spans 15 residues. Per germline, CDR1 SGHNT and CDR2 YYREEE (reference sequence). Trimming removed 0 bases from V and 4 bases from J, with 12 bases in between. The CDR3 sequence: CASSLGGGNADTQYF. The CDR3 region has the DNA TGTGCCAGCAGCTTGGGGGGGGGCAATGCAGATACGCAGTATTTT.

The chain recombines TRBV4-1 with TRBJ1-2; 7 bases map to TRBD1. There are 15 residues in the CDR3. Losses at the gene ends were 0 bases for V and 6 bases for J; bases not matched to a gene: 7. CDR1 MGHRA and CDR2 YSYEKL come from the germline V gene. This CDR3 reads CASSQDRRGRHGYTF. The CDR3 bases are TGCGCCAGCAGCCAAGATAGGAGGGGGCGGCATGGCTACACCTTC.

This chain links TRBV29-1 with TRBJ1-1, with D possibly being TRBD1 (6 bases). The length of the CDR3 is 14 residues. The V and J ends lost 4 bases and 1 base respectively, with 13 bases between them. From germline, CDR1 is SQVTM and CDR2 ANQGSEA. The CDR3 spells CSVGGTGSNTEAFF. The CDR3 region has the DNA TGCAGCGTTGGCGGTACAGGGTCGAACACTGAAGCTTTCTTT.

This chain's CDR3 is CSVIGQGESYGYTF. The CDR3 nucleotides read TGCAGCGTAATCGGACAGGGGGAAAGCTATGGCTACACCTTC. The chain employs TRBV29-1 and TRBJ1-2; 10 bases match TRBD1. Unmatched junction bases numbered 8, after V lost 6 bases and J lost 4 bases. CDR3 length: 14 residues. Germline lookup yields CDR1 SQVTM and CDR2 ANQGSEA.

This clone has more than one count but fewer than ten. J is TRBJ1-2 and V is TRBV7-2; D is unclear. This CDR3 is 14 amino acids long. V shed 5 bases and J shed 4 bases, with 14 bases lying between them. Looked up from germline, CDR1 is SGHTA and CDR2 is FQGNSA. For the CDR3, the DNA is TGTGCCAGCAGCCCAGACATCGAGCCCTATGGCTACACCTTC. Translated, it gives CASSPDIEPYGYTF. The variable domain in full, with the rest retrieved from reference TRBV7-2 and TRBJ1-2, is GAGVSQSPSNKVTEKGKDVELRCDPISGHTALYWYRQSLGQGLEFLIYFQGNSAPDKSGLPSDRFSAERTGGSVSTLTIQRTQQEDSAVYLCASSPDIEPYGYTFGSGTRLTVV.

The chain joins TRBV7-9 to TRBJ2-7; TRBD1 matches at 9 bases. The CDR3 consists of 14 residues. Looked up from germline, CDR1 is SEHNR and CDR2 is FQNEAQ (reference sequence). Germline trimming cut 5 bases from V and 3 bases from J; bases unmatched to any gene: 5. The CDR3 region is CASSRPGQGYEQYF. The CDR3 nucleotides read TGTGCCAGCAGCAGGCCGGGACAGGGCTACGAGCAGTACTTC.

The CDR3 spells CASRTEEAFF. CDR3 sequence (DNA): TGTGCCAGCAGGACTGAGGAAGCTTTCTTT. The rearrangement joins TRBV6-5 to TRBJ1-1; D remains unclear. The CDR3 has 10 residues. Trimming removed 6 bases at V and 8 bases at J, with 7 bases between. Germline loops: CDR1 MNHEY, CDR2 SVGAGI.

V and J are TRBV4-1 and TRBJ2-2; D is ambiguous. Germline lookup yields CDR1 MGHRA and CDR2 YSYEKL. V was pared by 1 base and J by 4 bases, with 7 bases between. This CDR3 is 14 amino acids long. CDR3 in amino acids: CASSQVRSTGELFF. CDR3 bases: TGCGCCAGCAGCCAAGTGAGGTCCACCGGGGAGCTGTTTTTT.

The chain uses TRBV18 and TRBJ1-3; 10 positions match TRBD1. From germline, CDR1 is KGHSH and CDR2 LQKENI. CDR3 size: 16 residues. V gave up 3 bases and J gave up 3 bases; unmatched junction bases: 5. CDR3 loop: CASSPRQGARGNTIYF. Here the CDR3 DNA reads TGTGCCAGCTCACCCCGACAGGGGGCGCGTGGAAACACCATATATTTT. The entire variable domain, with the rest obtained from reference TRBV18 and TRBJ1-3, is as follows: NAGVMQNPRHLVRRRGQEARLRCSPMKGHSHVYWYRQLPEEGLKFMVYLQKENIIDESGMPKERFSAEFPKEGPSILRIQQVVRGDSAAYFCASSPRQGARGNTIYFGEGSWLTVV.

This sequence joins TRBV2 and TRBJ1-5; 7 bases fit TRBD1. The length of the CDR3 is 16 residues. Germline loops: CDR1 SNHLY, CDR2 FYNNEI. With 6 bases clipped from V and 0 bases from J, the junction kept 8 bases outside the gene matches. CDR3 in amino acids: CASRGTATYSNQPQHF. In DNA, the CDR3 is TGTGCCAGCAGGGGGACAGCAACTTATAGCAATCAGCCCCAGCATTTT.